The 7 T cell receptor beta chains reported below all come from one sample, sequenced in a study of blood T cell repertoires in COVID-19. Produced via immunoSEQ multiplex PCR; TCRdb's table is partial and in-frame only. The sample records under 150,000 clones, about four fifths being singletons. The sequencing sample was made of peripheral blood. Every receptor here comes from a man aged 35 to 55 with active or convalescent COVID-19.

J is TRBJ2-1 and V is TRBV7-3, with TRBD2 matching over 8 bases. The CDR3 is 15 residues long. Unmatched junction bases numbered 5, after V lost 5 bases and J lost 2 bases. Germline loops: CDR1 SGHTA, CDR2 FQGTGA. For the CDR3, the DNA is TGTGCCAGCAGCCCGGCGGGGGGTCCCTACAATGAGCAGTTCTTC. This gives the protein CASSPAGGPYNEQFF. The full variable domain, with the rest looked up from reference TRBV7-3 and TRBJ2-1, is GAGVSQTPSNKVTEKGKYVELRCDPISGHTALYWYRQSLGQGPEFLIYFQGTGAADDSGLPNDRFFAVRPEGSVSTLKIQRTERGDSAVYLCASSPAGGPYNEQFFGPGTRLTVL.

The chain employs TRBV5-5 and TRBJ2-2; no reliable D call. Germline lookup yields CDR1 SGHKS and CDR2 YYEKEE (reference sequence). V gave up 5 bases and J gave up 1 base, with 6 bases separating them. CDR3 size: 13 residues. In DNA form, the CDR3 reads TGTGCCAGCAGTAGCCTGAACACCGGGGAGCTGTTTTTT. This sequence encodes CASSSLNTGELFF. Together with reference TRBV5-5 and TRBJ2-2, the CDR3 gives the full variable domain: DAGVTQSPTHLIKTRGQQVTLRCSPISGHKSVSWYQQVLGQGPQFIFQYYEKEERGRGNFPDRFSARQFPNYSSELNVNALLLGDSALYLCASSSLNTGELFFGEGSRLTVL.

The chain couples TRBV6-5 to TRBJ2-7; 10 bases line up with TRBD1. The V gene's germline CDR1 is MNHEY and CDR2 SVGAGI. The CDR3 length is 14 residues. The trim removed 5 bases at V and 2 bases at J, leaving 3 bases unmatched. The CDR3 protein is CASSLDRGPYEQYF. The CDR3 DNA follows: TGTGCCAGCAGTCTCGACAGGGGGCCCTACGAGCAGTACTTC.

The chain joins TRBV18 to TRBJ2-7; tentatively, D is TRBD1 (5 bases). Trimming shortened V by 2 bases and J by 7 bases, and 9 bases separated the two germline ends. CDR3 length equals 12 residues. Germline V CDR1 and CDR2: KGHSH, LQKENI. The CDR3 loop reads CASSPSGLEQYF. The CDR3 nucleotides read TGTGCCAGCTCACCATCAGGGTTGGAGCAGTACTTC.

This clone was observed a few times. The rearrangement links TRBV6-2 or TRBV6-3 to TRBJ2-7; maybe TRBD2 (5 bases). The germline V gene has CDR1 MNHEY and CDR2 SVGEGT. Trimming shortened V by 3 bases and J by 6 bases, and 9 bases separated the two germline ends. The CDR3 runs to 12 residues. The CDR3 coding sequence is TGTGCCAGCAGTTATGAGGGAAGCGAGCAGTACTTC. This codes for CASSYEGSEQYF.

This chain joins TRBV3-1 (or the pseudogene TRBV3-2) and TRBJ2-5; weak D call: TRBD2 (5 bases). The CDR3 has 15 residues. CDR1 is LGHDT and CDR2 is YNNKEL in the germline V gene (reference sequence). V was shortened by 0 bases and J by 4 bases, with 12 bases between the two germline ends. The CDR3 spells CASSQDGTRGETQYF. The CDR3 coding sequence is TGTGCCAGCAGCCAAGATGGCACTCGGGGAGAGACCCAGTACTTC.

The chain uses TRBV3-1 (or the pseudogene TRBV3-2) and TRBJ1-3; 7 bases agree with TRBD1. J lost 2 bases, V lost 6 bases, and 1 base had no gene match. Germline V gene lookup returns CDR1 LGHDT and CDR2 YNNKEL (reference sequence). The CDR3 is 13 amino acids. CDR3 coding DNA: TGTGCCAGCAGACAGGGGACTGGAAACACCATATATTTT. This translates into CASRQGTGNTIYF.